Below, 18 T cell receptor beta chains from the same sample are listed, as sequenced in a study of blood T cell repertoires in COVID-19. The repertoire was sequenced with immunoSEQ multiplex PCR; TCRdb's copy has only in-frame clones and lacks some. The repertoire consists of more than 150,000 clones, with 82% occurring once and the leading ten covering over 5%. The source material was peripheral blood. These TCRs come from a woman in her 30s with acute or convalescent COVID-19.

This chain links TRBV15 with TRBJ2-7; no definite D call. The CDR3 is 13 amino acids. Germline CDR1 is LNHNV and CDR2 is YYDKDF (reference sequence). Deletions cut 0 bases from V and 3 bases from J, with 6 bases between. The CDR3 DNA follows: TGTGCCACCAGCAGAGAGAGGTTCTACGAGCAGTACTTC. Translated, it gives CATSRERFYEQYF.

In nucleotides, the CDR3 is TGTGCCAGCGGACCAAATGGAGGTGCTAATGAAAAACTGTTTTTT. Translated, it gives CASGPNGGANEKLFF. The rearrangement links TRBV7-2 to TRBJ1-4, with unresolved D. V was trimmed by 8 bases and J by 3 bases, leaving 16 bases between them. The CDR3 has 15 amino acids. Germline assignment: CDR1 SGHTA and CDR2 FQGNSA.

This CDR3 is CASSLLASGSGNIQYF. The CDR3 nucleotides read TGTGCCAGCAGCTTATTGGCTAGCGGGAGCGGAAACATTCAGTACTTC. V gene TRBV7-2 combines with J gene TRBJ2-4, with 10 nucleotides matching TRBD2. The germline V gene has CDR1 SGHTA and CDR2 FQGNSA. V lost 2 bases to trimming and J lost 6 bases; unmatched junction nucleotides: 7. The CDR3 length is 16 residues.

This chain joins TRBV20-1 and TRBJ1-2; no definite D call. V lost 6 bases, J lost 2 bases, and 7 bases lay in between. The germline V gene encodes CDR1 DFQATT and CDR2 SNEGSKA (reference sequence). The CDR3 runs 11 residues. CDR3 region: CSAPENYGYTF. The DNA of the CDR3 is TGCAGTGCACCGGAGAACTATGGCTACACCTTC.

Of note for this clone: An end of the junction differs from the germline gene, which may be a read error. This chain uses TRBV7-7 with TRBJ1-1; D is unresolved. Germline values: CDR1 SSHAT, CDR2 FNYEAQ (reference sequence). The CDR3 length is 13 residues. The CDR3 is CASSSTVNTEAFF. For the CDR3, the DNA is TGTGCTAGCAGCTCAACAGTGAACACTGAAGCTTTCTTT. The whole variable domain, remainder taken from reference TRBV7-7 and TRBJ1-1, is GAGVSQSPRYKVTKRGQDVTLRCDPISSHATLYWYQQALGQGPEFLTYFNYEAQPDKSGLPSDRFSAERPEGSISTLTIQRTEQRDSAMYRCASSSTVNTEAFFGQGTRLTVV.

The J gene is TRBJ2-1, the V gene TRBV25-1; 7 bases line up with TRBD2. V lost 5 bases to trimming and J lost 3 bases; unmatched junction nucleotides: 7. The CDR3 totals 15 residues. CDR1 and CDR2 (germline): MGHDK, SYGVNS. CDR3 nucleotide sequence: TGTGCCAGCAGTACCGGCGGGAGAATCTACAATGAGCAGTTCTTC. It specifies CASSTGGRIYNEQFF.

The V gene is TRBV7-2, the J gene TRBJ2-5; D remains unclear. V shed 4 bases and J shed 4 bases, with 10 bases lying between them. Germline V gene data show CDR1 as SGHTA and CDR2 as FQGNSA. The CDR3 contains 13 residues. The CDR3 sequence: CASSSLGTETQYF. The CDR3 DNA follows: TGTGCCAGCAGCTCCCTAGGAACAGAGACCCAGTACTTC.

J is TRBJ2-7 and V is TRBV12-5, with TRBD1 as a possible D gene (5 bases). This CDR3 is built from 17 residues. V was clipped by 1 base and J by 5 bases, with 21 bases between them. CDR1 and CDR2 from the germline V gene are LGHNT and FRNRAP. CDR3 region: CASGLDPRSGWLNEQYF. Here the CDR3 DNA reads TGTGCTAGTGGTTTGGACCCCCGGTCAGGGTGGCTCAACGAGCAGTACTTC.

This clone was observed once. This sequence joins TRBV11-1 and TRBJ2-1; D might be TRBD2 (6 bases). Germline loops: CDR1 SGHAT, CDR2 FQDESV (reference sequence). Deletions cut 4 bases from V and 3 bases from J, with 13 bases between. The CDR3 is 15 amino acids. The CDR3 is CASSSRDWLYNEQFF. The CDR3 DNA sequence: TGTGCCAGCAGCTCCCGGGACTGGCTCTACAATGAGCAGTTCTTC.

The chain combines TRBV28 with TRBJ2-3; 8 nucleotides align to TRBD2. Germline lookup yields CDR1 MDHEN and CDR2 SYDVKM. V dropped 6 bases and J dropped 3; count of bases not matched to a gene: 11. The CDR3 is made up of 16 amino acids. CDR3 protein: CASRPPGLDQTDTQYF. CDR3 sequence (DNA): TGTGCCAGCAGACCCCCGGGACTAGATCAAACAGATACGCAGTATTTT.

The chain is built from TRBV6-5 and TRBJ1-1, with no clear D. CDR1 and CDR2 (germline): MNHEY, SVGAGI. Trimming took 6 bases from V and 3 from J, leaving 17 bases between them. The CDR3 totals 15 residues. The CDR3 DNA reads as TGTGCCAGCAGCGACCGGGGTGGCGCGGACACTGAAGCTTTCTTT. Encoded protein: CASSDRGGADTEAFF.

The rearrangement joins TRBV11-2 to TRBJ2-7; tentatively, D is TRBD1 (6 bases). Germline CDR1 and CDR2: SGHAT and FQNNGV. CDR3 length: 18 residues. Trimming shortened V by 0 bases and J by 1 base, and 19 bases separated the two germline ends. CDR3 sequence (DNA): TGTGCCAGCAGCTTAGATCGGAGGACAGCCTTCCGTTCCTACGAGCAGTACTTC. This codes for CASSLDRRTAFRSYEQYF.

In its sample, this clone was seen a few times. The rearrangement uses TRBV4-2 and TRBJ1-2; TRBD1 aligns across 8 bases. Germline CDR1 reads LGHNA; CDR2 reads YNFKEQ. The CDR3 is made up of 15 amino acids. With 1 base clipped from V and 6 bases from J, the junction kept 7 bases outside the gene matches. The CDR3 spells CASSQVDRVSNGYTF. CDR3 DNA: TGTGCCAGCAGCCAAGTGGACAGGGTATCGAATGGCTACACCTTC.

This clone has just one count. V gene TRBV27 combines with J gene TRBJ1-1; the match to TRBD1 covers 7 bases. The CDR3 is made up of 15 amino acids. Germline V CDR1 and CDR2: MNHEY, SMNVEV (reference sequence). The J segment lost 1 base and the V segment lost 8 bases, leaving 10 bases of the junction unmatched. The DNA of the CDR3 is TGTGCCAGCGCCCGCGGGACAGAAAGGAACACTGAAGCTTTCTTT. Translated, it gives CASARGTERNTEAFF.

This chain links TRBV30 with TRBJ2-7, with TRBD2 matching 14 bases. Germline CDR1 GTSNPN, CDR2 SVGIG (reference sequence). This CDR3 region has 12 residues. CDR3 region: CALGLAGVEQYF. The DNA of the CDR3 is TGTGCTCTGGGACTAGCGGGAGTCGAGCAGTACTTC.

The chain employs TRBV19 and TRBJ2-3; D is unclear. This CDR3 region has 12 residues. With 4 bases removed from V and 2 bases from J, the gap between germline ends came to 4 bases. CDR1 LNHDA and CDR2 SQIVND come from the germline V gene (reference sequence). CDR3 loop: CASSTYTDTQYF. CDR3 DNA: TGTGCCAGTAGTACGTACACAGATACGCAGTATTTT.

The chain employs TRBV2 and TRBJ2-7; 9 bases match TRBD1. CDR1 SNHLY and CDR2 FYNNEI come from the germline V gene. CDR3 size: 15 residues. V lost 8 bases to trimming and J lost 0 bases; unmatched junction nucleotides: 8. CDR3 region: CASHEGQGSSYEQYF. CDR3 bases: TGTGCCAGCCACGAGGGACAGGGCAGCTCCTACGAGCAGTACTTC.

The DNA for the CDR3 is TGTGCCAGCAGCTTAGAAGTCGCGGGAGAGACCCAGTACTTC. Amino acids: CASSLEVAGETQYF. This chain uses TRBV11-2 with TRBJ2-5, with D maybe TRBD2 (5 bases). Germline CDR1 SGHAT, CDR2 FQNNGV. This CDR3 contains 14 residues. Trimming left V 0 bases short and J 4 bases short, with 9 bases between. Together with reference TRBV11-2 and TRBJ2-5, the CDR3 gives the full variable domain: EAGVAQSPRYKIIEKRQSVAFWCNPISGHATLYWYQQILGQGPKLLIQFQNNGVVDDSQLPKDRFSAERLKGVDSTLKIQPAKLEDSAVYLCASSLEVAGETQYFGPGTRLLVL.